These 23 T cell receptor beta chains were sequenced from one sample in a study of blood T cell repertoires in COVID-19. Method: immunoSEQ multiplex PCR; TCRdb's copy keeps in-frame clones and lacks some. The sample carries 130,000 or so clones, 70% to 90% recorded once. The sample was peripheral blood. The receptors were sampled from a man aged 45-65 years with acute or convalescent COVID-19.

This clone was recorded a few times. J is TRBJ1-6 and V is TRBV15; tentatively, D is TRBD1 (6 bases). Germline V gene lookup returns CDR1 LNHNV and CDR2 YYDKDF (reference sequence). This CDR3 comprises 16 residues. V was cut by 5 bases and J by 7 bases, with 18 bases left in between. In DNA form, the CDR3 reads TGTGCCACCAGCCGAGTAGCAGGGGCTACGAATTCACCCCTCCACTTT. Translated: CATSRVAGATNSPLHF.

The chain is built from TRBV5-1 and TRBJ1-2; TRBD1 is a possible D gene (5 bases). This CDR3 is built from 16 residues. Germline values: CDR1 SGHRS, CDR2 YFSETQ. The V and J ends lost 1 base and 2 bases respectively, with 15 bases between them. Written as DNA, the CDR3 is TGCGCCAGCAGCTTGACTTACTTAAAGGGGAACTATGGCTACACCTTC. It encodes CASSLTYLKGNYGYTF.

The rearrangement uses TRBV6-1 and TRBJ1-5; 8 positions match TRBD1. With 3 bases clipped from V and 3 bases from J, the junction kept 10 bases outside the gene matches. The CDR3 covers 17 residues. Germline CDR1 reads MNHNS; CDR2 reads SASEGT. CDR3 in amino acids: CASSDSTGGPYNQPQHF. The CDR3 bases are TGTGCCAGCAGTGATAGCACAGGGGGGCCTTACAATCAGCCCCAGCATTTT.

This chain joins TRBV2 and TRBJ1-2; D might be TRBD1 (5 bases). V was cut by 4 bases and J by 6 bases, with 12 bases left in between. Germline V gene data show CDR1 as SNHLY and CDR2 as FYNNEI. The CDR3 sequence is 13 residues long. The CDR3 DNA reads TGTGCCAGCAGTGTAATCACAGGAGATGGCTACACCTTC. Amino acids: CASSVITGDGYTF.

V and J are TRBV5-1 and TRBJ2-1, with D perhaps TRBD1 (5 bases). Germline lookup yields CDR1 SGHRS and CDR2 YFSETQ. The CDR3 has 14 residues. Trimming stripped 2 bases from V and 5 bases from J, with 11 bases between. The CDR3 loop reads CASSLTTGNNEQFF. The CDR3 nucleotides are TGCGCCAGCAGCTTAACTACAGGAAACAATGAGCAGTTCTTC. Drawing the rest from reference TRBV5-1 and TRBJ2-1, the complete variable domain is KAGVTQTPRYLIKTRGQQVTLSCSPISGHRSVSWYQQTPGQGLQFLFEYFSETQRNKGNFPGRFSGRQFSNSRSEMNVSTLELGDSALYLCASSLTTGNNEQFFGPGTRLTVL.

This chain links TRBV18 with TRBJ2-7; 8 nucleotides line up with TRBD1. The V and J ends lost 3 bases and 3 bases, in that order; junction bases with no gene match: 10. Germline V CDR1 and CDR2: KGHSH, LQKENI. The CDR3 consists of 16 residues. CDR3 nucleotide sequence: TGTGCCAGCTCACCTTTTGCCCCAGGGGGCTTCTACGAGCAGTACTTC. It codes for CASSPFAPGGFYEQYF. Based on the CDR3 plus reference TRBV18 and TRBJ2-7, the full variable domain is NAGVMQNPRHLVRRRGQEARLRCSPMKGHSHVYWYRQLPEEGLKFMVYLQKENIIDESGMPKERFSAEFPKEGPSILRIQQVVRGDSAAYFCASSPFAPGGFYEQYFGPGTRLTVT.

The chain couples TRBV2 to TRBJ1-2; 7 bases align to TRBD1. CDR1 is SNHLY, CDR2 FYNNEI, per germline. The CDR3 has 12 residues. The V and J ends lost 5 bases and 6 bases, in that order; junction bases with no gene match: 3. CDR3 in DNA: TGTGCCAGCAGTTGGACAGGTAATGGCTACACCTTC. Protein sequence: CASSWTGNGYTF.

The chain recombines TRBV5-4 with TRBJ2-7; TRBD1 matches 9 bases. Germline CDR1 reads SGHNT; CDR2 reads YYREEE (reference sequence). V lost 2 bases to trimming and J lost 1 base; unmatched junction nucleotides: 7. This CDR3 has 16 amino acids. This CDR3 is CASSFGPGTGSYEQYF. Written as DNA, the CDR3 is TGTGCCAGCAGCTTTGGCCCCGGGACAGGGTCCTACGAGCAGTACTTC.

V usage is TRBV29-1 and J usage is TRBJ1-6; D possibly corresponds to TRBD1 (5 bases). CDR3 size: 13 residues. V was shortened by 4 bases and J by 6 bases, with 10 bases between the two germline ends. CDR1 and CDR2 from the germline V gene are SQVTM and ANQGSEA. CDR3 sequence (DNA): TGCAGCGTTGGTCAGGGTCCTAATTCACCCCTCCACTTT. Encoded protein: CSVGQGPNSPLHF.

The rearrangement joins TRBV7-3 to TRBJ1-6, with D unclear. V was shortened by 2 bases and J by 6 bases, with 8 bases between the two germline ends. The CDR3 spans 14 residues. Per germline, CDR1 SGHTA and CDR2 FQGTGA. The CDR3 loop reads CASSLLSGNSPLHF. The CDR3 bases are TGTGCCAGCAGCTTACTCTCCGGTAATTCACCCCTCCACTTT. Complete variable domain (other parts from reference TRBV7-3 and TRBJ1-6): GAGVSQTPSNKVTEKGKYVELRCDPISGHTALYWYRQSLGQGPEFLIYFQGTGAADDSGLPNDRFFAVRPEGSVSTLKIQRTERGDSAVYLCASSLLSGNSPLHFGNGTRLTVT.

The CDR3 DNA follows: TGTGCCAGCAGCTTCTCACAGACTGAAGCTTTCTTT. It is translated as CASSFSQTEAFF. The chain recombines TRBV7-9 with TRBJ1-1, with D hard to call. The CDR3 spans 12 residues. From germline, CDR1 is SEHNR and CDR2 FQNEAQ (reference sequence). With 3 bases removed from V and 5 bases from J, the gap between germline ends came to 7 bases.

This chain uses TRBV7-3 with TRBJ2-3; D possibly corresponds to TRBD1 (6 bases). Germline CDR1 is SGHTA and CDR2 is FQGTGA. The CDR3 is made up of 15 amino acids. V lost 5 bases and J lost 6, with 18 bases in between. The CDR3 loop is CASSLGQLDGDTQYF. CDR3 sequence (DNA): TGTGCCAGCAGCCTCGGACAGCTTGACGGGGATACGCAGTATTTT.

The genes are TRBV19 and TRBJ1-1, with no clear D. Trimming cost V 3 bases and J 2 bases, with 7 bases left between them. Germline lookup yields CDR1 LNHDA and CDR2 SQIVND (reference sequence). The CDR3 runs 13 residues. The CDR3 loop reads CASSMARNTEAFF. As DNA, the CDR3 is TGTGCCAGTAGTATGGCCAGAAACACTGAAGCTTTCTTT.

The chain combines TRBV5-1 with TRBJ2-5; 9 bases map to TRBD2. CDR3 length equals 16 residues. The trim removed 2 bases at V and 0 bases at J, leaving 5 bases unmatched. The germline V gene encodes CDR1 SGHRS and CDR2 YFSETQ. CDR3 nucleotide sequence: TGCGCCAGCAGCTTCGGGGCGGGAGGGTACCAAGAGACCCAGTACTTC. This encodes CASSFGAGGYQETQYF.

In this sample, this clone turned up a few times. J is TRBJ1-5 and V is TRBV6-1; D is perhaps TRBD1 (6 bases). Germline CDR1 reads MNHNS; CDR2 reads SASEGT. Trimming took 3 bases from V and 3 from J, leaving 12 bases between them. The CDR3 has 15 amino acids. The chain's CDR3 is CASSDRGQSNQPQHF. Here the CDR3 DNA reads TGTGCCAGCAGTGATCGTGGACAGTCCAATCAGCCCCAGCATTTT.

The chain carries TRBV23-1 and TRBJ1-1; TRBD1 is a possible D gene (6 bases). TRBV23-1 carries the ORF label, with uncertain function. The V end lost 2 bases, the J end lost 5 bases, and 21 bases lay between the germline ends. The CDR3 totals 17 residues. This CDR3 is CASSQLGSHREGTEAFF. For the CDR3, the DNA is TGCGCCAGCAGTCAACTCGGTTCTCACAGGGAAGGGACTGAAGCTTTCTTT.

The chain combines TRBV11-2 with TRBJ2-1; TRBD2 aligns across 8 bases. Germline trimming cut 4 bases from V and 6 bases from J; bases unmatched to any gene: 17. This CDR3 region has 18 residues. Per the germline V gene, CDR1 is SGHAT and CDR2 is FQNNGV. The CDR3 nucleotides are TGTGCCAGCAGCTCCTCTGGCCGTCTGGCGGGGGGTGGCAATGAGCAGTTCTTC. It yields the protein CASSSSGRLAGGGNEQFF.

V and J are TRBV5-1 and TRBJ1-3; 7 bases map to TRBD1. V lost 0 bases, J lost 5 bases, and 8 bases stayed unmatched. CDR1 and CDR2 (germline): SGHRS, YFSETQ. The CDR3 sequence is 16 residues long. CDR3 sequence: CASSLVGGAERNTIYF. The CDR3 DNA is TGCGCCAGCAGCTTGGTAGGGGGCGCAGAAAGAAACACCATATATTTT. The variable domain in full, with the rest retrieved from reference TRBV5-1 and TRBJ1-3, is KAGVTQTPRYLIKTRGQQVTLSCSPISGHRSVSWYQQTPGQGLQFLFEYFSETQRNKGNFPGRFSGRQFSNSRSEMNVSTLELGDSALYLCASSLVGGAERNTIYFGEGSWLTVV.

This rearrangement joins TRBV6-5 to TRBJ1-1, with 7 bases that match TRBD1. The germline V gene has CDR1 MNHEY and CDR2 SVGAGI. This CDR3 is 15 amino acids long. Losses at the gene ends were 5 bases for V and 3 bases for J; bases not matched to a gene: 9. The CDR3 loop is CASSRTGVYDTEAFF. The CDR3 nucleotides read TGTGCCAGCAGTAGAACAGGGGTTTACGACACTGAAGCTTTCTTT.

V is TRBV28 and J is TRBJ1-2; TRBD1 might be the D (6 bases). Trimming shortened V by 6 bases and J by 4 bases, and 12 bases separated the two germline ends. The CDR3 runs to 13 residues. Germline CDR1 MDHEN, CDR2 SYDVKM. The CDR3 loop reads CASRTGLPYGYTF. CDR3 nucleotides: TGTGCCAGCAGAACAGGGTTGCCCTATGGCTACACCTTC.

CDR3 sequence reads: CASSETTGAADTQYF. CDR3 DNA sequence: TGTGCCAGCAGCGAAACCACCGGTGCGGCAGATACGCAGTATTTT. The V gene is TRBV9, the J gene TRBJ2-3; D remains unclear. The V gene's germline CDR1 is SGDLS and CDR2 YYNGEE. V dropped 3 bases and J dropped 4 bases, with 15 bases sitting between them. The CDR3 is 15 residues long.

The chain carries TRBV7-9 and TRBJ2-3; D is ambiguous. The germline V and J ends were trimmed by 1 base and 2 bases, with 13 bases remaining between them. Germline V gives CDR1 SEHNR, CDR2 FQNEAQ (reference sequence). The CDR3 is made up of 16 amino acids. CDR3 residues: CASSLEKEQYTDTQYF. CDR3 in DNA: TGTGCCAGCAGCTTAGAAAAAGAACAATACACAGATACGCAGTATTTT.

The gene calls are TRBV18 and TRBJ1-1, with D possibly being TRBD1 (6 bases). The CDR3 is made up of 17 amino acids. Per the germline V gene, CDR1 is KGHSH and CDR2 is LQKENI. The V end was cut by 2 bases, the J end by 3 bases, with 19 bases between. The CDR3 loop reads CASSPMTVTGSDTEAFF. CDR3 bases: TGTGCCAGCTCACCAATGACCGTAACAGGGTCGGACACTGAAGCTTTCTTT.